A single T cell receptor beta chain is shown here with its context. This entry is derived from a study of shared clonotypes between healthy human individuals. The DNA input per sorted-subset replicate PCR was 200 ng, corresponding to some 27,000 T cell genomes. The method was immunoSEQ multiplex PCR; TCRdb's version includes in-frame clones alone and lacks a portion of them. The data hold about 2.2 million clones, with 93% observed a single time. The CDR3 consists of 14 residues. CDR1 SEHNR and CDR2 FQNEAQ come from the germline V gene (reference sequence). V trimming: 1 base; J trimming: 5 bases; junction bases outside the gene matches: 4. Selected positively for CCR7 and CD45RO-negative, naive CD8 cells excluded terminally differentiated effector memory CD45RA+ cells.

The sample was naive CD8+ T cells from PBMCs. The source is a man aged 18 to 29 in good health. Some clones in this sample may be carry-over from other donors' samples. The rearrangement uses TRBV7-9 and TRBJ1-2, with TRBD1 matching 7 bases. The CDR3 nucleotides read TGTGCCAGCAGCTTAGGAGGGGGCGCTTATGGCTACACCTTC. It specifies CASSLGGGAYGYTF. Looking up the rest from reference TRBV7-9 and TRBJ1-2 gives the full variable domain: DTGVSQNPRHKITKRGQNVTFRCDPISEHNRLYWYRQTLGQGPEFLTYFQNEAQLEKSRLLSDRFSAERPKGSFSTLEIQRTEQGDSAMYLCASSLGGGAYGYTFGSGTRLTVV.